The 24 T cell receptor beta chains listed next were all sequenced from one sample in a study of blood T cells in healthy people across ages. A sample-barcoded 5' primer and a J-beta primer mix were used in a second PCR of about 6 to 12 cycles. TCRdb ran MiXCR on the 5' RACE reads and lists one entry per CDR3 protein. This table has roughly 570,000 distinct CDR3 sequences, approximately 25% appearing once. The sample taken for sequencing was blood. These receptors were taken from a woman in her seventies in good health.

This clonotype was found a few times. This rearrangement joins TRBV4-3 to TRBJ2-4, with 10 bases matching TRBD2. Trimming at V came to 5 bases and at J to 13 bases, leaving 14 bases not matched to a gene. CDR3 length equals 15 residues. Germline loops: CDR1 LGHNA, CDR2 YSLEER. This CDR3 reads CASSELSGGPSHQYF. In DNA form, the CDR3 reads TGCGCCAGCAGCGAGCTTAGCGGGGGGCCCTCCCACCAGTACTTC.

This sequence joins TRBV9 and TRBJ2-5; D is perhaps TRBD1 or TRBD2 (6 bases each). The CDR3 sequence is 16 residues long. Per germline, CDR1 SGDLS and CDR2 YYNGEE. Trimming left V 0 bases short and J 4 bases short, with 16 bases between. The CDR3 is CASSVDPGGRGETQYF. The CDR3 nucleotides read TGTGCCAGCAGCGTAGATCCCGGGGGCAGAGGAGAGACCCAGTACTTC.

This clonotype has only a few counts. The CDR3 loop reads CASSYHTGSSGELFF. CDR3 nucleotide sequence: TGTGCCAGCAGTTATCATACAGGGTCATCCGGGGAGCTGTTTTTT. The gene calls are TRBV12-3 or TRBV12-4 and TRBJ2-2; a weak D match, TRBD1 (6 bases). The CDR3 totals 15 residues. The V end lost 4 bases, the J end lost 6 bases, and 15 bases lay between the germline ends.

This clonotype was recorded only once. The chain recombines TRBV7-8 with TRBJ1-1; 8 bases align to TRBD1. Germline V gives CDR1 SGHVS, CDR2 FQNEAQ. The CDR3 totals 13 residues. The V and J ends lost 5 bases and 10 bases, in that order; junction bases with no gene match: 9. The CDR3 loop is CASSEGQGARAFF. The CDR3, as DNA: TGTGCCAGCAGCGAGGGTCAGGGGGCGAGAGCTTTCTTT.

This clonotype has only a few counts. The rearrangement uses TRBV6-5 and TRBJ1-4; 11 bases map to TRBD1. With V trimmed by 4 bases and J by 6 bases, 7 bases remained unmatched. CDR1 and CDR2 from the germline V gene are MNHEY and SVGAGI. The CDR3 extends over 16 amino acids. The CDR3 coding sequence is TGTGCCAGCAGTTCATCCGGGACAGGGGGTTATGAAAAACTGTTTTTT. It encodes CASSSSGTGGYEKLFF.

The rearrangement links TRBV10-3 to TRBJ1-1; D is uncertain. The CDR3 is made up of 13 amino acids. The V and J ends lost 10 bases and 5 bases respectively, with 17 bases between them. CDR1 ENHRY and CDR2 SYGVKD come from the germline V gene. The CDR3 region is CATLKTVQTEAFF. Written as DNA, the CDR3 is TGTGCCACCTTAAAGACGGTTCAAACTGAAGCTTTCTTT.

This chain connects TRBV25-1 to TRBJ1-1, with 9 bases aligning to TRBD1. The CDR3 spans 15 residues. V shed 2 bases, J shed 3 bases, and the junction held 4 bases outside the gene matches. The germline V gene encodes CDR1 MGHDK and CDR2 SYGVNS. CDR3 coding DNA: TGTGCCAGCAGTGAACCACGGACAGGGGACACTGAAGCTTTCTTT. Encoded protein: CASSEPRTGDTEAFF.

In its sample, this clonotype was seen a few times. The chain has TRBV3-1 and TRBJ2-5; a weak D match, TRBD2 (5 bases). The CDR3 runs 15 residues. Germline assignment: CDR1 LGHDT and CDR2 YNNKEL (reference sequence). Trimming cost V 4 bases and J 0 bases, with 12 bases left between them. In DNA form, the CDR3 reads TGTGCCAGCAGCCCGCCGGACTCCCACCAAGAGACCCAGTACTTC. Its translation is CASSPPDSHQETQYF.

A few counts support this clonotype. The chain is built from TRBV6-2 or TRBV6-3 and TRBJ2-7, with 9 bases identical to TRBD2. CDR3 length: 15 residues. CDR1 and CDR2 from the germline V gene are MNHEY and SVGEGT. V shed 4 bases, J shed 0 bases, and the junction held 4 bases outside the gene matches. The CDR3 DNA reads as TGTGCCAGCAGTTTCTCAGCGGGGGGCTCCTACGAGCAGTACTTC. It translates to CASSFSAGGSYEQYF.

This chain joins TRBV20-1 and TRBJ2-1, with D tentatively TRBD1 (5 bases). This CDR3 region has 14 residues. Germline lookup yields CDR1 DFQATT and CDR2 SNEGSKA (reference sequence). Deletions cut 0 bases from V and 1 base from J, with 7 bases between. CDR3 loop: CSARDQGSYNEQFF. CDR3 nucleotides: TGCAGTGCTAGAGATCAGGGTTCCTACAATGAGCAGTTCTTC.

The chain carries TRBV4-1 and TRBJ2-5, with D perhaps TRBD2 (6 bases). The DNA end is a closer match to TRBJ2-7, so the J assignment may be wrong. The CDR3 is 17 residues long. The germline V gene encodes CDR1 MGHRA and CDR2 YSYEKL. The CDR3 spells CASSRQTWTTSTYEQYF. The CDR3 DNA reads TGCGCCAGCAGCCGGCAAACCTGGACTACGAGCACCTACGAGCAGTACTTC.

This clonotype was seen a handful of times. V usage is TRBV9 and J usage is TRBJ1-2; D may be TRBD1 (5 bases). The CDR3 is made up of 15 amino acids. Germline CDR1 and CDR2: SGDLS and YYNGEE. Trimming cost V 4 bases and J 2 bases, with 15 bases left between them. This CDR3 is CASSPSGPSNYGYTF. The CDR3 region has the DNA TGTGCCAGCAGCCCCTCGGGACCTTCGAACTATGGCTACACCTTC.

This clonotype was seen more than once but under ten times. This chain uses TRBV5-1 with TRBJ2-1, with TRBD1 matching over 7 bases. CDR1 and CDR2 from the germline V gene are SGHRS and YFSETQ. There are 14 residues in the CDR3. V dropped 5 bases and J dropped 0; count of bases not matched to a gene: 2. CDR3 sequence: CASSQGDSYNEQFF. The DNA of the CDR3 is TGCGCCAGCAGTCAGGGGGACTCCTACAATGAGCAGTTCTTC.

The rearrangement joins TRBV6-5 to TRBJ2-2; 7 nucleotides agree with TRBD1. J lost 6 bases, V lost 0 bases, and 4 bases had no gene match. From germline, CDR1 is MNHEY and CDR2 SVGAGI. This CDR3 comprises 15 residues. This chain's CDR3 is CASSYSNRGPGELFF. CDR3 sequence (DNA): TGTGCCAGCAGTTACTCTAACAGGGGCCCCGGGGAGCTGTTTTTT.

V usage is TRBV20-1 and J usage is TRBJ2-7, with a weak D call TRBD2 (6 bases). Per the germline V gene, CDR1 is DFQATT and CDR2 is SNEGSKA (reference sequence). The CDR3 runs to 16 residues. V lost 3 bases and J lost 3, with 21 bases in between. The CDR3 here is CSARGTEVAAHYEQYF. As DNA, the CDR3 is TGCAGTGCTAGGGGGACTGAGGTAGCGGCGCACTACGAGCAGTACTTC.

This clonotype was seen only a few times. The chain employs TRBV6-6 and TRBJ2-2, with a possible D match to TRBD1 (6 bases). This CDR3 contains 15 residues. Germline-derived CDR1 and CDR2 are MNHNY and SVGAGI (reference sequence). Trimming took off 5 bases at V and 3 bases at J, with 13 bases between the two ends. CDR3: CASSTTGTHTGELFF. The DNA for the CDR3 is TGTGCCAGCAGTACCACAGGGACCCACACCGGGGAGCTGTTTTTT.

This clonotype was counted only a few times. The germline gene is not matched at one end of the junction; a read error may be the cause. The gene calls are TRBV3-1 and TRBJ1-2; perhaps TRBD1 as D (6 bases). This CDR3 comprises 12 residues. The germline V gene encodes CDR1 LGHDT and CDR2 YNNKEL (reference sequence). The CDR3 loop reads CANSQDSGGYTF. The CDR3 DNA reads as TGTGCCAACAGCCAGGACAGCGGAGGCTACACCTTC.

This clonotype was seen a few times. CDR3 sequence: CASSLSRIRYEQYF. The CDR3 coding sequence is TGTGCCAGCAGCTTAAGCAGGATCCGCTACGAGCAGTACTTC. The V and J genes are TRBV7-2 and TRBJ2-5, with unresolved D. The J call may be in error: the DNA end matches TRBJ2-7 better. The CDR3 is 14 residues long. Germline V gene sequence: CDR1 SGHTA, CDR2 FQGNSA.

This clonotype was counted a few times. The DNA of the CDR3 is TGTGCCAGCCTCGCCAGAGGAGAGACCCAGTACTTC. Residues: CASLARGETQYF. The rearrangement uses TRBV6-2 or TRBV6-3 and TRBJ2-5; no clear D gene. This CDR3 spans 12 amino acids. Germline V gene lookup returns CDR1 MNHEY and CDR2 SVGEGT. Trimming took off 8 bases at V and 4 bases at J, with 11 bases between the two ends.

This clonotype was observed at least ten times. The chain carries TRBV7-2 and TRBJ2-5; no reliable D call. This CDR3 has 12 amino acids. The germline V gene has CDR1 SGHTA and CDR2 FQGNSA. Deletions cut 1 base from V and 5 bases from J, with 5 bases between. CDR3 coding DNA: TGTGCCAGCAGCTTAGTCCGGGAGACCCAGTACTTC. It encodes CASSLVRETQYF.

There are a few counts of this clonotype. The rearrangement joins TRBV18 to TRBJ2-1; TRBD1 matches 8 bases. This CDR3 is built from 15 residues. Germline CDR1 is KGHSH and CDR2 is LQKENI. V gave up 4 bases and J gave up 6 bases; unmatched junction bases: 8. This CDR3 reads CASSRQGARGNEQFF. The CDR3, as DNA: TGTGCCAGCTCACGCCAGGGGGCCAGGGGCAATGAGCAGTTCTTC.

This clonotype was counted only a few times. J is TRBJ1-2 and V is TRBV6-5; weak D call: TRBD1 (6 bases). V was clipped by 0 bases and J by 7 bases, with 12 bases between them. CDR1 and CDR2 from the germline V gene are MNHEY and SVGAGI. The CDR3 runs 14 residues. For the CDR3, the DNA is TGTGCCAGCAGTTACTCGATGGGGGCGGGTGGCTACACCTTC. Translating gives CASSYSMGAGGYTF.

The CDR3 reads CASSVRPGSYNEQFF. In DNA form, the CDR3 reads TGTGCCAGCAGCGTTAGACCCGGCTCCTACAATGAGCAGTTCTTC. The rearrangement uses TRBV9 and TRBJ2-1; D remains ambiguous. Per the germline V gene, CDR1 is SGDLS and CDR2 is YYNGEE. The V end was cut by 2 bases, the J end by 0 bases, with 9 bases between. The CDR3 extends over 15 amino acids.

The genes are TRBV20-1 and TRBJ2-7; unclear D gene. This CDR3 spans 12 amino acids. Germline assignment: CDR1 DFQATT and CDR2 SNEGSKA (reference sequence). CDR3 DNA sequence: TGCATGGTGGGCAGAACTTCGAGTGAGCAGTACTTC. This translates into CMVGRTSSEQYF.